This T cell receptor (beta chain) was documented in a study of glioma-infiltrating T cells after dendritic cell vaccination. Overall study context: Between 2003 and 2012, patients got autologous tumor lysate-pulsed dendritic cell vaccines. Dendritic cells derived from monocytes and pulsed with autologous tumor lysate formed the vaccine.

The method was immunoSEQ multiplex PCR; TCRdb's version includes in-frame clones alone and lacks a portion of them. This table has 50,000 to 65,000 clones, approximately 87% appearing once. The CDR3 runs to 12 residues. Per the germline V gene, CDR1 is SQVTM and CDR2 is ANQGSEA. V lost 2 bases to trimming and J lost 6 bases, with 10 bases between them. Stated time point: after dendritic cell vaccination, including at tumor progression/relapse. The origin of this receptor is a human donor with glioblastoma. The material was blood, obtained after dendritic cell vaccination. The V gene is TRBV29-1, the J gene TRBJ1-2; D possibly corresponds to TRBD1 (5 bases). DNA for the CDR3: TGCAGCGTTGAATCCGGGGGAAATGGCTACACCTTC. Protein: CSVESGGNGYTF. Looking up the rest from reference TRBV29-1 and TRBJ1-2 gives the full variable domain: SAVISQKPSRDICQRGTSLTIQCQVDSQVTMMFWYRQQPGQSLTLIATANQGSEATYESGFVIDKFPISRPNLTFSTLTVSNMSPEDSSIYLCSVESGGNGYTFGSGTRLTVV.